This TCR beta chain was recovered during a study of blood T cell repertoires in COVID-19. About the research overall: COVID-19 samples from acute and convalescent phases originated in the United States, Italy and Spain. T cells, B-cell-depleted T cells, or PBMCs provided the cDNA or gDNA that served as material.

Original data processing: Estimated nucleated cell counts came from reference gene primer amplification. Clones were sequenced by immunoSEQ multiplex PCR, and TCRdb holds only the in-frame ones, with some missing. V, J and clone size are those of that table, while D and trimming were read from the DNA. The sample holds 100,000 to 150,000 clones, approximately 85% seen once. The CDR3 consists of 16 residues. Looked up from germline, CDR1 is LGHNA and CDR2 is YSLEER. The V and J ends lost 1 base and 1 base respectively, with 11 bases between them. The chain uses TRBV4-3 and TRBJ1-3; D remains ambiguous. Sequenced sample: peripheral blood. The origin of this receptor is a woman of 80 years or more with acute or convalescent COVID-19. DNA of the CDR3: TGCGCCAGCAGCCAAGGCAATCCCGAGTCTGGAAACACCATATATTTT. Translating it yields CASSQGNPESGNTIYF.